This note documents a single T cell receptor beta chain sequence. Seattle-derived patients entered the study during active infection and were followed longitudinally. The data originate from a study of blood T cell repertoires in COVID-19. Turning to the study itself: PBMCs, B-cell-depleted T cells, or T cells were the source of the cDNA or gDNA that made up the material.

V lost 6 bases, J lost 6 bases, and 16 bases lay in between. The V gene's germline CDR1 is MDHEN and CDR2 SYDVKM. This CDR3 spans 14 amino acids. Per the original methods: It was from reference gene primer amplification that nucleated cell counts were estimated. The assay was immunoSEQ multiplex PCR, and TCRdb's table has in-frame clones only and misses some. V and J calls and clone size are given by that table; D and trimming were obtained from the DNA. Here the sample spans about 170,000 clones, around nine tenths being singletons. This TCR came from a woman of 80 years or more with COVID-19, enrolled during active disease. J is TRBJ2-3 and V is TRBV28, with D maybe TRBD1 (6 bases). Sequenced: peripheral blood. CDR3 in amino acids: CASRKQGWGDTQYF. The CDR3 DNA is TGTGCCAGCAGAAAACAGGGATGGGGCGATACGCAGTATTTT.